Detailed here is one T cell receptor (beta chain). The data belong to a study of T-cell reconstitution after alpha-beta-depleted transplantation in children. Germline V gene lookup returns CDR1 SGHRS and CDR2 YFSETQ. V gave up 4 bases and J gave up 4 bases, with 18 bases separating them. The CDR3 has 15 amino acids. The TCRbeta library incorporated unique molecular identifiers. MiXCR, run by TCRdb on the PCR reads, gives a single entry per CDR3 protein. The repertoire includes under 350,000 distinct CDR3 sequences, almost 10% of them detected once, and around 9.1% sits in the top ten. The chain recombines TRBV5-1 with TRBJ2-7; D perhaps matches TRBD1 (6 bases). This specimen consisted of PBMCs from the stem cell graft donor, obtained from the stem cell graft. This sequence was found in a human donor who donated a stem cell graft to a child with SCID. DNA of the CDR3: TGCGCCAGCAGCAAGGAGGCAGGGGCTATGTACGAGCAGTACTTC. Translating it yields CASSKEAGAMYEQYF. The variable domain in full, with the rest retrieved from reference TRBV5-1 and TRBJ2-7, is KAGVTQTPRYLIKTRGQQVTLSCSPISGHRSVSWYQQTPGQGLQFLFEYFSETQRNKGNFPGRFSGRQFSNSRSEMNVSTLELGDSALYLCASSKEAGAMYEQYFGPGTRLTVT.